The 8 T cell receptor beta chains given below trace back to one sample, sequenced in a study of OX40 agonist ivuxolimab in advanced cancers. Method: immunoSEQ multiplex PCR; TCRdb's copy keeps in-frame clones and lacks some. The sample lists 30,000 to 45,000 clones, approximately 90% occurring once. Sequencing was performed on CD4+ or CD8+ T cells sorted from blood, taken in a trial of the OX40 agonist ivuxolimab. The receptors here all came from an adult with an advanced solid tumor such as melanoma, head and neck, liver or kidney cancer.

The count of this clone is one. The chain couples TRBV9 to TRBJ2-3; D tentatively reads TRBD1 or TRBD2 (7 bases each). This CDR3 spans 16 amino acids. Trimming left V 2 bases short and J 0 bases short, with 13 bases between. The germline gives CDR1 SGDLS, CDR2 YYNGEE. The CDR3 bases are TGTGCCAGCAGCGTGGGAGGGGGCCCTAGCACAGATACGCAGTATTTT. Protein: CASSVGGGPSTDTQYF.

The CDR3 region is CASSLVGTVGEQYF. The CDR3 nucleotides are TGTGCCAGCAGCTTAGTGGGGACAGTGGGCGAGCAGTACTTC. This chain connects TRBV11-3 to TRBJ2-7, with 7 bases identical to TRBD1. Germline-derived CDR1 and CDR2 are SGHNT and YENEEA. The length of the CDR3 is 14 residues. After removal of 1 base from V and 6 bases from J, the junction contained 6 bases not matched to a gene.

The chain joins TRBV7-2 to TRBJ2-6; the D gene is possibly TRBD1 (5 bases). Germline V gene sequence: CDR1 SGHTA, CDR2 FQGNSA. Trimming removed 5 bases at V and 2 bases at J, with 13 bases between. There are 16 residues in the CDR3. CDR3 DNA sequence: TGTGCCAGCAGCCCCCCTGCAGGGCCTGGGGCCAACGTCCTGACTTTC. Protein: CASSPPAGPGANVLTF.

This rearrangement joins TRBV28 to TRBJ1-1; D unresolved. V lost 4 bases and J 3 bases, leaving 9 bases between the germline ends. The CDR3 consists of 13 residues. The germline V gene has CDR1 MDHEN and CDR2 SYDVKM. The CDR3 coding sequence is TGTGCCAGCAGTTCGGGCTCGGACACTGAAGCTTTCTTT. Amino acid sequence: CASSSGSDTEAFF.

The rearrangement links TRBV4-1 to TRBJ2-7; perhaps D is TRBD1 or TRBD2 (5 bases each). Germline V gives CDR1 MGHRA, CDR2 YSYEKL. V was pared by 4 bases and J by 4 bases, with 17 bases between. The CDR3 is 15 amino acids. This CDR3 reads CASSLSGTGSYEQYF. DNA of the CDR3: TGCGCCAGCAGCCTCTCCGGGACGGGGAGTTACGAGCAGTACTTC.

The rearrangement joins TRBV7-6 to TRBJ2-7; unclear D gene. Germline loops: CDR1 SGHVS, CDR2 FNYEAQ. The CDR3 is 14 amino acids. V shed 1 base and J shed 0 bases, with 7 bases lying between them. CDR3 loop: CASSLGGGSYEQYF. The CDR3 region has the DNA TGTGCCAGCAGCTTAGGTGGCGGCTCCTACGAGCAGTACTTC. Supplemented by reference TRBV7-6 and TRBJ2-7, the full variable domain reads GAGVSQSPRYKVTKRGQDVALRCDPISGHVSLYWYRQALGQGPEFLTYFNYEAQQDKSGLPNDRFSAERPEGSISTLTIQRTEQRDSAMYRCASSLGGGSYEQYFGPGTRLTVT.

V is TRBV6-6 and J is TRBJ2-5; perhaps TRBD2 as D (6 bases). V lost 7 bases and J 5 bases, leaving 14 bases between the germline ends. In germline, CDR1 is MNHNY, CDR2 SVGAGI (reference sequence). The CDR3 totals 13 residues. Here the CDR3 reads CASTWVGSETQYF. DNA of the CDR3: TGTGCCAGCACCTGGGTCGGGAGTGAGACCCAGTACTTC.

This chain links TRBV27 with TRBJ2-7; TRBD1 matches at 7 bases. The CDR3 sequence is 13 residues long. Germline V gene sequence: CDR1 MNHEY, CDR2 SMNVEV (reference sequence). Unmatched junction bases numbered 0, after V lost 3 bases and J lost 1 base. The DNA for the CDR3 is TGTGCCAGCAGTTTGACAGGGTCCTACGAGCAGTACTTC. Its translation: CASSLTGSYEQYF.